The clone carrying this T cell receptor (beta chain) came up many times. Its specificity is unknown. This sample was included in a study of human T cells and chemical hapten exposure. The wider study: TCR yields per sample varied, mainly owing to small pooled library volume differences. Study outcomes and limitations: No shift was seen in TCRs above 1 in 1000 frequency with DPC sensitization.

CDR3 length: 18 amino acids. Germline CDR1 SGHDN, CDR2 FVKESK. Trimming took 1 base from V and 3 from J; bases not matched to a gene: 13. Noted time point: healthy volunteer bleed at 6 weeks. Unfractionated whole blood served as the source for total RNA extraction. Individual cDNA molecules in this library carried unique molecular identifiers. TCRdb reprocessed the RACE reads via MiXCR and lists one record per CDR3 protein. Of fewer than 85,000 distinct CDR3 sequences in the sample, 7% to 9.5% are singletons; the top ten hold approximately 1.5%. V gene TRBV14 combines with J gene TRBJ2-7, with TRBD1 identical over 9 bases. Material for sequencing was whole blood. The receptor was isolated from a female donor in good health. Some clones in this sample may be carry-over from other donors' samples. CDR3 protein: CASSQVMGQGPIHYEQYF. The CDR3 DNA reads TGTGCCAGCAGCCAAGTAATGGGACAGGGTCCCATACACTACGAGCAGTACTTC. The full variable domain, completed using reference TRBV14 and TRBJ2-7, is EAGVTQFPSHSVIEKGQTVTLRCDPISGHDNLYWYRRVMGKEIKFLLHFVKESKQDESGMPNNRFLAERTGGTYSTLKVQPAELEDSGVYFCASSQVMGQGPIHYEQYFGPGTRLTVT.